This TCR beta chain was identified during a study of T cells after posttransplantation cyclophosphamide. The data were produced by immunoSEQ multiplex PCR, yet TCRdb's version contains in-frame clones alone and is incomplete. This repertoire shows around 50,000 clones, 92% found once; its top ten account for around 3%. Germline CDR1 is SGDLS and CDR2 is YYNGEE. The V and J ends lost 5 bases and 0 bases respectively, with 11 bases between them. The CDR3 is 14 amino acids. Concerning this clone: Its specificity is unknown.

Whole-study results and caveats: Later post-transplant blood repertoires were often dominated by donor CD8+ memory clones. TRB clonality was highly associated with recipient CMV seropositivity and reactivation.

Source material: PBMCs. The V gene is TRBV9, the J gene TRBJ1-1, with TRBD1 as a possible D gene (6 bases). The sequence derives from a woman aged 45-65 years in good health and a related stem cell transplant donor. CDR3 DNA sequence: TGTGCCAGCAGTGATAACAGGGTGAACACTGAAGCTTTCTTT. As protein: CASSDNRVNTEAFF.